A single sample gave rise to the 23 T cell receptor beta chains below, sequenced in a study of blood T cell repertoires in COVID-19. The table came from immunoSEQ multiplex PCR; TCRdb's copy has only in-frame clones and leaves some out. The sample comprises 120,000 or so clones, roughly nine tenths of which are singletons, and around 3.7% rests with the top ten. Sequenced sample: peripheral blood. The origin of the receptors is a man aged 45 to 65 with active COVID-19.

The chain employs TRBV5-1 and TRBJ2-1, with 11 bases aligning to TRBD2. J gave up 5 bases and V 1 base, and 2 bases lay outside the gene matches. The CDR3 covers 15 residues. Germline CDR1 and CDR2: SGHRS and YFSETQ. Written as DNA, the CDR3 is TGCGCCAGCAGCTTGACTAGCGGGAGCCACAATGAGCAGTTCTTC. Encoded protein: CASSLTSGSHNEQFF.

The gene calls are TRBV2 and TRBJ1-2; the D gene is possibly TRBD1 (5 bases). The germline V gene has CDR1 SNHLY and CDR2 FYNNEI. The CDR3 runs to 13 residues. V was pared by 6 bases and J by 8 bases, with 16 bases between. CDR3 coding DNA: TGTGCCAGCAGGATCGACAGCGTCTGGGGCTACACCTTC. This codes for CASRIDSVWGYTF.

The rearrangement links TRBV6-5 to TRBJ2-5, with 10 bases fitting TRBD1. The CDR3 is made up of 14 amino acids. From germline, CDR1 is MNHEY and CDR2 SVGAGI. V lost 6 bases, J lost 5 bases, and 6 bases stayed unmatched. DNA for the CDR3: TGTGCCAGCAGAAGACAGGGGGCCCGTGAGACCCAGTACTTC. Translating gives CASRRQGARETQYF.

The chain combines TRBV7-8 with TRBJ2-1, with a possible D match to TRBD1 (5 bases). The CDR3 has 16 residues. In germline, CDR1 is SGHVS, CDR2 FQNEAQ. V lost 5 bases, J lost 6 bases, and 20 bases lay in between. DNA of the CDR3: TGTGCCAGCAGCGGTCTGGGGCAACTCGACGGCAATGAGCAGTTCTTC. This encodes CASSGLGQLDGNEQFF.

The V and J genes are TRBV5-4 and TRBJ2-5; 9 nucleotides agree with TRBD2. The J segment lost 5 bases and the V segment lost 4 bases, leaving 15 bases of the junction unmatched. Germline V gene data show CDR1 as SGHNT and CDR2 as YYREEE (reference sequence). The CDR3 is made up of 17 amino acids. The CDR3 nucleotides read TGTGCCAGCAGCCGGCCGGCGGGGGGGCCTTTGTGGGAGACCCAGTACTTC. Residues: CASSRPAGGPLWETQYF.

V is TRBV20-1 and J is TRBJ1-5; the D is unclear. From germline, CDR1 is DFQATT and CDR2 SNEGSKA (reference sequence). CDR3 size: 14 residues. V lost 3 bases, J lost 1 base, and 10 bases lay in between. The CDR3 sequence is CSASIGGSNQPQHF. The CDR3 coding sequence is TGCAGTGCTAGTATAGGCGGCAGCAATCAGCCCCAGCATTTT.

The chain uses TRBV5-6 and TRBJ2-6; tentatively, D is TRBD2 (6 bases). Germline V CDR1 and CDR2: SGHDT, YYEEEE. The CDR3 length is 16 residues. Trimming removed 4 bases from V and 2 bases from J, with 13 bases in between. The CDR3 coding sequence is TGTGCCAGCAGCACTAGCCTCCGACCTGGGGCCAACGTCCTGACTTTC. Translating it yields CASSTSLRPGANVLTF.

The rearrangement uses TRBV6-5 and TRBJ1-1, with D unresolved. This CDR3 spans 11 amino acids. V was clipped by 6 bases and J by 6 bases, with 8 bases between them. Germline CDR1 and CDR2: MNHEY and SVGAGI. The CDR3 spells CASRWRAEAFF. The CDR3 nucleotides are TGTGCCAGCAGATGGCGGGCTGAAGCTTTCTTT.

This clone was counted between two and nine times. The rearrangement uses TRBV7-9 and TRBJ1-4; TRBD1 aligns across 10 bases. The ends lost 4 bases at V and 6 bases at J; junction bases unmatched: 2. Germline CDR1 reads SEHNR; CDR2 reads FQNEAQ (reference sequence). This CDR3 has 14 amino acids. The CDR3: CASSSGTGDEKLFF. The DNA for the CDR3 is TGTGCCAGCAGCTCCGGGACAGGGGATGAAAAACTGTTTTTT.

The chain carries TRBV7-2 and TRBJ2-1, with 7 bases identical to TRBD2. This CDR3 is 13 amino acids long. Germline V gene lookup returns CDR1 SGHTA and CDR2 FQGNSA. V shed 4 bases, J shed 8 bases, and the junction held 5 bases outside the gene matches. In DNA form, the CDR3 reads TGTGCCAGCAGCTGGACTAGTAGCTATGAGCAGTTCTTC. Protein sequence: CASSWTSSYEQFF.

The chain employs TRBV5-6 and TRBJ2-2, with TRBD1 matching 9 bases. Per germline, CDR1 SGHDT and CDR2 YYEEEE. This CDR3 spans 19 amino acids. J was trimmed by 4 bases and V by 3 bases; bases with no gene match: 16. The chain's CDR3 is CASSYRPGTGKAGTGELFF. CDR3 DNA: TGTGCCAGCAGCTACCGTCCCGGGACAGGGAAGGCGGGCACCGGGGAGCTGTTTTTT. The full variable domain, its missing parts supplied by reference TRBV5-6 and TRBJ2-2, is DAGVTQSPTHLIKTRGQQVTLRCSPKSGHDTVSWYQQALGQGPQFIFQYYEEEERQRGNFPDRFSGHQFPNYSSELNVNALLLGDSALYLCASSYRPGTGKAGTGELFFGEGSRLTVL.

The CDR3 DNA reads TGTGCCAGCAGTTTCACCCTCCGAGATGAGCAGTTCTTC. It codes for CASSFTLRDEQFF. The gene calls are TRBV12-3 or TRBV12-4 and TRBJ2-1, with D hard to call. CDR3 length equals 13 residues. Trimming shortened V by 3 bases and J by 8 bases, and 11 bases separated the two germline ends.

The V gene is TRBV7-9, the J gene TRBJ2-1; 8 bases are shared with TRBD2. Germline V gene sequence: CDR1 SEHNR, CDR2 FQNEAQ (reference sequence). J gave up 5 bases and V 4 bases, and 7 bases lay outside the gene matches. This CDR3 comprises 15 residues. CDR3 nucleotides: TGTGCCAGCAGCTCGGGACTAGGGGTCGACAATGAGCAGTTCTTC. Encoded protein: CASSSGLGVDNEQFF.

The genes are TRBV6-2 or TRBV6-3 and TRBJ1-1; tentative D call: TRBD1 (5 bases). V lost 0 bases and J 4 bases, leaving 15 bases between the germline ends. The CDR3 loop spans 16 amino acids. Germline V gene lookup returns CDR1 MNHEY and CDR2 SVGEGT. In DNA form, the CDR3 reads TGTGCCAGCAGTTACTCGGCAGGACACCTAGGCACTGAAGCTTTCTTT. Protein sequence: CASSYSAGHLGTEAFF.

The chain is built from TRBV3-1 (or the pseudogene TRBV3-2) and TRBJ2-3; D is unclear. The V end lost 4 bases, the J end lost 4 bases, and 6 bases lay between the germline ends. This CDR3 comprises 12 residues. From germline, CDR1 is LGHDT and CDR2 YNNKEL (reference sequence). CDR3 bases: TGTGCCAGCAGCCTCCCCGCAGATACGCAGTATTTT. Its translation: CASSLPADTQYF.

V is TRBV6-5 and J is TRBJ1-5; 7 bases map to TRBD1. The CDR3 is 13 residues long. V was pared by 5 bases and J by 5 bases, with 3 bases of the junction left unmatched. The germline V gene encodes CDR1 MNHEY and CDR2 SVGAGI. The CDR3 loop reads CASSPTGHQPQHF. DNA for the CDR3: TGTGCCAGCAGTCCGACAGGGCATCAGCCCCAGCATTTT.

The CDR3 protein is CASSQEPPAGAYTDTQYF. The CDR3 nucleotides read TGCGCCAGCAGCCAAGAACCCCCAGCGGGGGCCTACACAGATACGCAGTATTTT. This rearrangement joins TRBV4-1 to TRBJ2-3; 8 bases line up with TRBD2. The CDR3 spans 18 residues. Germline-derived CDR1 and CDR2 are MGHRA and YSYEKL. The V gene end was trimmed by 0 bases and the J gene end by 2 bases; junction bases not matched to a gene: 10.

The chain has TRBV30 and TRBJ2-2, with D unresolved. The V gene's germline CDR1 is GTSNPN and CDR2 SVGIG (reference sequence). The V end lost 1 base, the J end lost 1 base, and 4 bases lay between the germline ends. This CDR3 has 13 amino acids. CDR3 DNA: TGTGCCTGGAGTGGGCAGAACACCGGGGAGCTGTTTTTT. It is translated as CAWSGQNTGELFF.

This clone turned up a few times. V usage is TRBV6-5 and J usage is TRBJ1-5; D gene uncertain. Germline V lookup: CDR1 MNHEY, CDR2 SVGAGI. V was pared by 2 bases and J by 4 bases, with 6 bases between. The CDR3 has 13 amino acids. CDR3 nucleotide sequence: TGTGCCAGCAGTTACCGGGATAATCAGCCCCAGCATTTT. Protein sequence: CASSYRDNQPQHF.

The chain links TRBV15 to TRBJ2-1, with 8 bases lining up with TRBD2. Germline CDR1 LNHNV, CDR2 YYDKDF (reference sequence). The CDR3 is made up of 15 amino acids. V lost 0 bases and J lost 12; bases outside the gene matches: 10. The CDR3 DNA follows: TGTGCCACCAGCAGAGATCGGTGGGGCGGGGGGAGGCAGTTCTTC. Its translation is CATSRDRWGGGRQFF.

This chain uses TRBV25-1 with TRBJ1-6, with 7 bases fitting TRBD1. The CDR3 sequence is 15 residues long. Germline CDR1 is MGHDK and CDR2 is SYGVNS. After removal of 2 bases from V and 4 bases from J, the junction contained 2 bases not matched to a gene. The CDR3 nucleotides read TGTGCCAGCAGTGAAGGGACAGATTATAATTCACCCCTCCACTTT. This gives the protein CASSEGTDYNSPLHF.

V usage is TRBV14 and J usage is TRBJ2-7, with D possibly being TRBD1 (5 bases). The germline V and J ends were trimmed by 4 bases and 1 base, with 8 bases remaining between them. The V gene's germline CDR1 is SGHDN and CDR2 FVKESK. This CDR3 contains 13 residues. The CDR3 region has the DNA TGTGCCAGCAGCCTGGGGCATTCCTACGAGCAGTACGTC. It encodes CASSLGHSYEQYV.

The chain is built from TRBV7-9 and TRBJ1-1; 9 nucleotides align to TRBD1. The CDR3 is made up of 15 amino acids. After removal of 5 bases from V and 4 bases from J, the junction contained 8 bases not matched to a gene. Per germline, CDR1 SEHNR and CDR2 FQNEAQ (reference sequence). The CDR3 is CASSKMGQGLTEAFF. CDR3 coding DNA: TGTGCCAGCAGCAAAATGGGACAGGGCCTCACTGAAGCTTTCTTT.